These 10 T cell receptor beta chains share one sample of origin, sequenced in a study of blood T cell repertoires in COVID-19. The protocol was immunoSEQ multiplex PCR, while the TCRdb copy is restricted to in-frame clones and leaves out a portion. The top ten clones hold 12% of a sample with over 60,000 clones, around 84% of them seen once. Sequenced sample: peripheral blood. The receptors shown here come from a human donor in a cohort sampled during active COVID-19.

The rearrangement joins TRBV11-2 to TRBJ1-3; 8 nucleotides agree with TRBD1. Germline CDR1 and CDR2: SGHAT and FQNNGV. V was clipped by 2 bases and J by 0 bases; unmatched bases: 3. The CDR3 is made up of 16 amino acids. Here the CDR3 reads CASSLSGGASGNTIYF. The CDR3, as DNA: TGTGCCAGCAGCTTATCAGGGGGCGCCTCTGGAAACACCATATATTTT.

The V gene is TRBV5-1, the J gene TRBJ2-2; 13 bases fit TRBD2. Per the germline V gene, CDR1 is SGHRS and CDR2 is YFSETQ. The length of the CDR3 is 17 residues. V trimming: 2 bases; J trimming: 4 bases; junction bases outside the gene matches: 5. The CDR3 DNA is TGCGCCAGCAGCTTAACTAGCGGGAGGGCTAGCACCGGGGAGCTGTTTTTT. Amino acid sequence: CASSLTSGRASTGELFF.

The V gene is TRBV6-5, the J gene TRBJ2-1; 10 bases line up with TRBD2. The ends lost 9 bases at V and 1 base at J; junction bases unmatched: 6. The CDR3 length is 15 residues. CDR1 MNHEY and CDR2 SVGAGI come from the germline V gene. CDR3 loop: CASEGLAISYNEQFF. In DNA form, the CDR3 reads TGTGCCAGTGAGGGACTAGCGATTTCCTACAATGAGCAGTTCTTC.

V gene TRBV28 combines with J gene TRBJ2-3, with 12 nucleotides matching TRBD2. The CDR3 totals 15 residues. Germline V CDR1 and CDR2: MDHEN, SYDVKM. Trimming removed 3 bases from V and 7 bases from J; junction bases left unmatched: 5. The CDR3 reads CASSFLAGGRNTQYF. The CDR3 nucleotides read TGTGCCAGCAGTTTTCTAGCGGGAGGGCGAAATACGCAGTATTTT.

The chain uses TRBV19 and TRBJ2-7; the match to TRBD2 covers 14 bases. In germline, CDR1 is LNHDA, CDR2 SQIVND (reference sequence). The CDR3 sequence is 14 residues long. Trimming took 4 bases from V and 6 from J; bases not matched to a gene: 2. The CDR3 region is CASSTTSGGAEQYF. In DNA form, the CDR3 reads TGTGCCAGTAGTACGACTAGCGGGGGGGCCGAGCAGTACTTC.

The rearrangement links TRBV5-1 to TRBJ1-2, with TRBD1 matching over 9 bases. With 4 bases clipped from V and 8 bases from J, the junction kept 6 bases outside the gene matches. The CDR3 spans 13 residues. The germline V gene has CDR1 SGHRS and CDR2 YFSETQ. The CDR3 reads CASSPGQGGGYTF. The CDR3 nucleotides are TGCGCCAGCAGCCCGGGACAGGGTGGCGGCTACACCTTC.

This sequence joins TRBV3-1 (or the pseudogene TRBV3-2) and TRBJ1-2; D remains ambiguous. The CDR3 length is 13 residues. V lost 1 base, J lost 7 bases, and 10 bases lay in between. Looked up from germline, CDR1 is LGHDT and CDR2 is YNNKEL (reference sequence). Written as DNA, the CDR3 is TGTGCCAGCAGCCAAGTCGAGGGCCTTGGCTACACCTTC. Its translation is CASSQVEGLGYTF.

The genes are TRBV19 and TRBJ1-1; D is perhaps TRBD1 (6 bases). The CDR3 is 13 residues long. V was trimmed by 5 bases and J by 1 base, leaving 8 bases between them. Germline V gives CDR1 LNHDA, CDR2 SQIVND (reference sequence). The CDR3 loop reads CASSWDTNTEAFF. The CDR3 coding sequence is TGTGCCAGTAGTTGGGACACGAACACTGAAGCTTTCTTT.

The chain has TRBV29-1 and TRBJ2-7; D gene uncertain. The germline V gene has CDR1 SQVTM and CDR2 ANQGSEA. The CDR3 length is 12 residues. V was clipped by 4 bases and J by 2 bases, with 9 bases between them. The CDR3 protein is CSVVGTAYEQYF. As DNA, the CDR3 is TGCAGCGTTGTTGGTACGGCCTACGAGCAGTACTTC.

The chain uses TRBV7-3 and TRBJ2-1; the D gene is possibly TRBD2 (6 bases). The CDR3 extends over 15 amino acids. V shed 5 bases and J shed 7 bases, with 18 bases lying between them. Germline CDR1 reads SGHTA; CDR2 reads FQGTGA. In nucleotides, the CDR3 is TGTGCCAGCAGCAGGGAGGTTGGGTTTGGTAATGAGCAGTTCTTC. This codes for CASSREVGFGNEQFF.